This T cell receptor beta chain is drawn from a study of cytomegalovirus exposure and HLA in healthy donors. With respect to this clone: What it binds is unknown.

The CDR3 contains 12 residues. In germline, CDR1 is SGHVS, CDR2 FQNEAQ. V was trimmed by 1 base and J by 6 bases, leaving 5 bases between them. The PCR had 60 Vbeta and 13 Jbeta primers. TCRdb keeps only in-frame clones here, not all; method: immunoSEQ multiplex PCR. The sample lists approximately 180,000 clones; 79% were seen once. Study outcomes and limitations: It was reported that TCR beta sequences correctly inferred the HLA-A and HLA-B alleles for most subjects. A later analysis linked a missense DCLRE1C variant to TCR beta V- and J-gene trimming.

This TCR derives from a woman between 50 and 59 years old in good health and CMV-seronegative. The sequenced sample consisted of PBMCs. This rearrangement joins TRBV7-8 to TRBJ2-3, with D unresolved. The CDR3 DNA is TGTGCCAGCAGCTTAGACTTGGATACGCAGTATTTT. Its translation: CASSLDLDTQYF.